Reported below is one TCR beta chain. This sample is drawn from a study of control samples from healthy donors and cancer patients. The CDR3 runs to 14 residues. Germline CDR1 reads SNHLY; CDR2 reads FYNNEI. V gave up 1 base and J gave up 4 bases, with 9 bases separating them. The method was immunoSEQ multiplex PCR; TCRdb's version includes in-frame clones alone and lacks a portion of them. The data hold 90,000 to 130,000 clones, with 70% to 85% observed a single time. The chain carries TRBV2 and TRBJ2-3; D perhaps matches TRBD1 (5 bases). Sample: blood. This clonotype originated in a man between 18 and 35 years old in good health. In DNA form, the CDR3 reads TGTGCCAGCAGTGAAGTCGTAGGGGCAGATACGCAGTATTTT. Translating it yields CASSEVVGADTQYF.